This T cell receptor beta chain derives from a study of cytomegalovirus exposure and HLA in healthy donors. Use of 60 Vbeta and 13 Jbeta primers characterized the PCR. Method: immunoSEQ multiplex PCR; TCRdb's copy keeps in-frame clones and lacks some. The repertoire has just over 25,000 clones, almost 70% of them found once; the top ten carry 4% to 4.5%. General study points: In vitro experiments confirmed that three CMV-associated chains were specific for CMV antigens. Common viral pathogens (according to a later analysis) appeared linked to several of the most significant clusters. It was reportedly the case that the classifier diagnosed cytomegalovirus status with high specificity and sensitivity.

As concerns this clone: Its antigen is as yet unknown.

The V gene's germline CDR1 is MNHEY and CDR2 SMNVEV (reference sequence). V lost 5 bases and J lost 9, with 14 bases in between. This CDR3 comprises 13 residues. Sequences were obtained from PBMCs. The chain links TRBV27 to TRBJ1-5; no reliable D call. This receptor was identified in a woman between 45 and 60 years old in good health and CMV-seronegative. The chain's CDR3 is CASSRASSGPQHF. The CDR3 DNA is TGTGCCAGCAGTCGCGCCTCATCGGGGCCCCAGCATTTT.